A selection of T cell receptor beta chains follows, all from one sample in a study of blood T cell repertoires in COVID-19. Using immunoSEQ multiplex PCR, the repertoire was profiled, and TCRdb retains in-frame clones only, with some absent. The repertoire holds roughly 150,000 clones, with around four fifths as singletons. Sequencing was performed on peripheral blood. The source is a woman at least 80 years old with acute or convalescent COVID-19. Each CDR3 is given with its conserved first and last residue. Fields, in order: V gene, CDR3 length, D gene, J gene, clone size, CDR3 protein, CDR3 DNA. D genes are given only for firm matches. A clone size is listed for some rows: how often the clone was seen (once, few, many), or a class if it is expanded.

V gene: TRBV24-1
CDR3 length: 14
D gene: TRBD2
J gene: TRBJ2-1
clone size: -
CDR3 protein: CATSGGGLGVEQFF
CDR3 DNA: TGTGCCACCAGTGGCGGGGGGCTTGGGGTTGAGCAGTTCTTC

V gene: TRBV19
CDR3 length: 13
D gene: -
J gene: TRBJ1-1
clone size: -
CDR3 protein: CASSQQVNTEAFF
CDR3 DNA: TGTGCCAGTAGTCAGCAGGTGAACACTGAAGCTTTCTTT

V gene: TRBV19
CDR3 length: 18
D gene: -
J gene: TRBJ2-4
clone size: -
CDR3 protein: CASSIGHGQIIAKNIQYF
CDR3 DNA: TGTGCCAGTAGTATAGGGCATGGACAGATTATAGCCAAAAACATTCAGTACTTC

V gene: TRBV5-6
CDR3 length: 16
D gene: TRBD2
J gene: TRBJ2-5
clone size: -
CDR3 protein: CASSLTGLGSGETQYF
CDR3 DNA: TGTGCCAGCAGCTTAACGGGACTAGGCTCCGGAGAGACCCAGTACTTC

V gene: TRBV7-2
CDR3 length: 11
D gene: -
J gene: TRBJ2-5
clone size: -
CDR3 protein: CASRQQGTQYF
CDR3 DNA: TGTGCCAGCAGACAACAGGGGACCCAGTACTTC

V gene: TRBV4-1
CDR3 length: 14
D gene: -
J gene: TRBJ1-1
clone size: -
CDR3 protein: CASSQGQTNTEAFF
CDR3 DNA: TGCGCCAGCAGCCAAGGACAGACGAACACTGAAGCTTTCTTT

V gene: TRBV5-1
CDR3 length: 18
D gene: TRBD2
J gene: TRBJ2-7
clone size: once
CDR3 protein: CASSLASSGRPLSYEQYF
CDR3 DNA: TGCGCCAGCAGCTTGGCGAGTAGCGGGAGGCCCCTCTCCTACGAGCAGTACTTC

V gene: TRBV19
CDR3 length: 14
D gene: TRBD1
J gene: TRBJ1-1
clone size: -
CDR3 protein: CASLRDSGDTEAFF
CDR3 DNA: TGTGCCAGCCTCCGGGACAGTGGGGACACTGAAGCTTTCTTT

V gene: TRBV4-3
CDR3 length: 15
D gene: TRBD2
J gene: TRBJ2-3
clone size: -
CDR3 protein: CASSQTGGGTDTQYF
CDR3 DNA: TGCGCCAGCAGCCAAACGGGAGGCGGCACAGATACGCAGTATTTT

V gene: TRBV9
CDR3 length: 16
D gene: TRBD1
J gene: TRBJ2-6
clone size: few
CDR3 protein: CASSVAGGAGANVLTF
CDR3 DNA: TGTGCCAGCAGCGTTGCAGGGGGCGCGGGGGCCAACGTCCTGACTTTC

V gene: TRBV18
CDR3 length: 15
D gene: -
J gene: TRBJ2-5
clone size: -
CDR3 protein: CASSPPEALQETQYF
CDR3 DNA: TGTGCCAGCTCACCACCGGAAGCGCTACAAGAGACCCAGTACTTC

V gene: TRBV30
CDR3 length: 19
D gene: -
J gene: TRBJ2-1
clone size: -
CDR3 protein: CAWSVWMGGAGNSYNEQFF
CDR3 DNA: TGTGCCTGGAGTGTATGGATGGGCGGGGCAGGGAATTCCTACAATGAGCAGTTCTTC

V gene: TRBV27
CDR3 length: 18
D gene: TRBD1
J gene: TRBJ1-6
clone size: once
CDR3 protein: CASSSIKQGPSIIHPLHF
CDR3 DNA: TGTGCCAGCAGTTCTATCAAACAGGGGCCCTCTATAATTCACCCCCTCCACTTT

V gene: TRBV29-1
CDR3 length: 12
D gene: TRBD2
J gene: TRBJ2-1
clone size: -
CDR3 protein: CSTGLAGNEQFF
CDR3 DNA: TGCAGCACAGGACTAGCTGGGAATGAGCAGTTCTTC

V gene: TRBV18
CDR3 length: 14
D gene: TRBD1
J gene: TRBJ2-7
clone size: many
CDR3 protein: CASSPQTGGYEQYF
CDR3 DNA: TGTGCCAGCTCACCCCAGACAGGGGGCTACGAGCAGTACTTC

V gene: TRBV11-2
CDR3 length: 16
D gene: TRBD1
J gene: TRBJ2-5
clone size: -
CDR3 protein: CASSFGARTGEETQYF
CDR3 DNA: TGTGCCAGCAGCTTCGGCGCTCGGACAGGGGAAGAGACCCAGTACTTC

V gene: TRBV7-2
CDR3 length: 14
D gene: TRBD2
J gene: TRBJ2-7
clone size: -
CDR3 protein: CASSLGLAVYEQYF
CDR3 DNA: TGTGCCAGCAGCTTAGGGCTAGCGGTCTACGAGCAGTACTTC

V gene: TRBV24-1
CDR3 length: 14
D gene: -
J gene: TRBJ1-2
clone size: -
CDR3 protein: CATSDLKRGSGYTF
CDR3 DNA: TGTGCCACCAGTGATTTAAAAAGGGGGTCTGGCTACACCTTC

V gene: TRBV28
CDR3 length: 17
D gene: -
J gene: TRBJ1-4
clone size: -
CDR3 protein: CASSSTGLSPTNEKLFF
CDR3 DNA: TGTGCCAGCAGTTCCACGGGACTCTCGCCAACTAATGAAAAACTGTTTTTT

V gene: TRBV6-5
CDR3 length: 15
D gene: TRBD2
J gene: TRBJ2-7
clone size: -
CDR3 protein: CASILPGTSANEQYF
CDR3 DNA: TGTGCCAGTATACTTCCCGGGACTAGCGCAAACGAGCAGTACTTC

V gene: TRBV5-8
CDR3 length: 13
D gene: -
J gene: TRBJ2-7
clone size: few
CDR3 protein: CASSSRDNYEQYF
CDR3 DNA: TGTGCCAGCAGTTCCCGGGACAACTACGAGCAGTACTTC